These 12 T cell receptor beta chains were sequenced from one sample in a study of identical twins (dated by TCRdb to the mid-2010s). To prepare the library, 5' RACE was applied. Sequenced on an Illumina HiSeq 2000. TCRdb reprocessing: public reads trimmed at Q25 with fastp, clones called with MiXCR, in-frame beta chains kept. Entries are consolidated by CDR3 protein sequence, retaining the most common genes and DNA. The sample contains roughly 290,000 distinct CDR3 sequences, more than 6.5% of them found a single time. 2% to 2.5% of the sample lies in the top ten. This same sample was also part of a study on yellow fever vaccine responses in identical twins.

The sample consisted of memory (CD45RO+) T cells sorted from blood. Per the publication, the cell subset or site label means: CD45RO+ enriched T cells. The receptors derive from a woman in her late teens or twenties in good health.

This chain connects TRBV6-4 to TRBJ1-5, with D possibly being TRBD1 (6 bases). Germline CDR1 reads MRHNA; CDR2 reads SNTAGT. The CDR3 covers 14 residues. Trimming cost V 0 bases and J 6 bases, with 9 bases left between them. Written as DNA, the CDR3 is TGTGCCAGCAGTGACTCGGCAGGGGTTCAGCCCCAGCATTTT. This translates into CASSDSAGVQPQHF.

The chain has TRBV9 and TRBJ1-2; D is unresolved. This CDR3 contains 15 residues. V lost 2 bases, J lost 0 bases, and 11 bases lay in between. Germline V gene lookup returns CDR1 SGDLS and CDR2 YYNGEE. This chain's CDR3 is CASSVEAAANYGYTF. DNA for the CDR3: TGTGCCAGCAGCGTGGAGGCAGCAGCTAACTATGGCTACACCTTC. Supplemented by reference TRBV9 and TRBJ1-2, the full variable domain reads DSGVTQTPKHLITATGQRVTLRCSPRSGDLSVYWYQQSLDQGLQFLIQYYNGEERAKGNILERFSAQQFPDLHSELNLSSLELGDSALYFCASSVEAAANYGYTFGSGTRLTVV.

This clonotype showed up many times. The V call is TRBV4-1, the J call TRBJ2-1; TRBD2 matches 8 bases. In germline, CDR1 is MGHRA, CDR2 YSYEKL. The J segment lost 3 bases and the V segment lost 0 bases, leaving 7 bases of the junction unmatched. The CDR3 extends over 17 amino acids. CDR3 residues: CASSQDPRLASYNEQFF. The CDR3 DNA is TGCGCCAGCAGCCAAGATCCCAGACTAGCGAGCTACAATGAGCAGTTCTTC.

The chain recombines TRBV2 with TRBJ1-1; 9 bases line up with TRBD1. Trimming cost V 6 bases and J 4 bases; bases outside gene matches: 6. The CDR3 extends over 14 amino acids. Per germline, CDR1 SNHLY and CDR2 FYNNEI. The CDR3 DNA reads as TGTGCCAGCAGAAGCACAGGGGGCTCCACTGAAGCTTTCTTT. Its translation: CASRSTGGSTEAFF.

This clonotype has a handful of counts. The J gene is TRBJ1-4, the V gene TRBV12-3 or TRBV12-4; D may be TRBD1 (5 bases). This CDR3 spans 15 amino acids. V lost 5 bases and J 10 bases, leaving 20 bases between the germline ends. In DNA, the CDR3 is TGTGCCAGCAGTACCGTGCTGGGGGTCAGTGGAAAACTGTTTTTT. This encodes CASSTVLGVSGKLFF.

This clonotype appeared many times. V usage is TRBV7-2 and J usage is TRBJ2-3, with D possibly TRBD2 on 6 matching bases. Looked up from germline, CDR1 is SGHTA and CDR2 is FQGNSA. This CDR3 has 14 residues. The V end lost 3 bases, the J end lost 5 bases, and 12 bases lay between the germline ends. The CDR3 spells CASSFRLVRDTQYF. CDR3 coding DNA: TGTGCCAGCAGCTTCCGACTAGTCAGAGATACGCAGTATTTT.

This clonotype appeared many times. The genes are TRBV29-1 and TRBJ2-5; no firm D call. CDR1 is SQVTM and CDR2 is ANQGSEA in the germline V gene. The ends were cut back, 7 bases at V and 5 bases at J, with 11 bases in the middle. The CDR3 has 11 amino acids. The CDR3 sequence: CSAGYMETQYF. CDR3 nucleotides: TGCAGCGCTGGGTATATGGAGACCCAGTACTTC.

The sample holds many counts of this clonotype. This chain joins TRBV28 and TRBJ2-1, with TRBD2 matching over 14 bases. The ends lost 1 base at V and 7 bases at J; junction bases unmatched: 6. Germline CDR1 reads MDHEN; CDR2 reads SYDVKM. This CDR3 comprises 17 residues. CDR3 sequence reads: CASSLSIGTSGRNEQFF. CDR3 nucleotides: TGTGCCAGCAGTTTATCCATCGGGACTAGCGGGAGAAATGAGCAGTTCTTC.

There are many counts of this clonotype. The rearrangement uses TRBV6-5 and TRBJ2-5; 8 bases match TRBD2. Trimming took 0 bases from V and 5 from J; bases not matched to a gene: 5. Per the germline V gene, CDR1 is MNHEY and CDR2 is SVGAGI. CDR3 length equals 15 residues. CDR3 coding DNA: TGTGCCAGCAGTTACTCCCTAGCGGGTGGGGAGACCCAGTACTTC. It specifies CASSYSLAGGETQYF.

Only a few counts were recorded for this clonotype. The genes are TRBV10-3 and TRBJ2-2; TRBD2 matches at 12 bases. The length of the CDR3 is 14 residues. Losses at the gene ends were 8 bases for V and 10 bases for J; bases not matched to a gene: 8. The germline CDR1 and CDR2 sequences are ENHRY and SYGVKD. In DNA form, the CDR3 reads TGTGCCATCGGACTAGCGGGATTTAGGGAGGAGCTGTTTTTT. The encoded protein is CAIGLAGFREELFF.

This sequence joins TRBV20-1 and TRBJ1-4, with D unclear. Between the trimmed V and J ends, which lost 5 bases and 4 bases, there was a span of 8 bases. CDR3 length: 12 amino acids. Germline V gene data show CDR1 as DFQATT and CDR2 as SNEGSKA (reference sequence). The CDR3 bases are TGCAGTGCTGTCAGGAGTAATGAAAAACTGTTTTTT. It specifies CSAVRSNEKLFF.

This clonotype showed up just a few times. J is TRBJ2-2 and V is TRBV6-2 or TRBV6-3; TRBD2 matches 8 bases. J gave up 4 bases and V 2 bases, and 6 bases lay outside the gene matches. The CDR3 runs to 16 residues. CDR1 and CDR2 from the germline V gene are MNHEY and SVGEGT. DNA of the CDR3: TGTGCCAGCAGTTACGGGCGGGGGGCATCCACCGGGGAGCTGTTTTTT. Its protein is CASSYGRGASTGELFF.